This T cell receptor beta chain was retrieved from a study of T cells expressing NK-cell markers. Across the whole study: Sorted CD3+CD56+NKG2C+, CD3+CD56+NKG2C- and CD3+CD56-NKG2C+ T cells provided the TCR beta repertoires. Seven of the eight sequenced donors were HCMV-seropositive; one was seronegative.

CDR3 length equals 14 residues. Germline CDR1 SGHRS, CDR2 YFSETQ. The authors made TCR beta cDNA libraries by 5'RACE template switching. This switching added a universal primer site and UMIs. One entry per CDR3 protein, without DNA, is what TCRdb gives after re-calling the 5' RACE reads. The sample totals approximately 440,000 distinct CDR3 sequences. Sequencing used blood T cells: a sorted CD56 or NKG2C T cell subset, CD4+ or CD8+ T cells, or bulk PBMC T cells (not recorded which). This TCR derives from a woman aged 45-59 years in good health. The V call is TRBV5-1, the J call TRBJ2-3; with no DNA, the TCRdb D assignment of TRBD1 cannot be verified. CDR3 sequence reads: CASSPGTFTDTQYF.